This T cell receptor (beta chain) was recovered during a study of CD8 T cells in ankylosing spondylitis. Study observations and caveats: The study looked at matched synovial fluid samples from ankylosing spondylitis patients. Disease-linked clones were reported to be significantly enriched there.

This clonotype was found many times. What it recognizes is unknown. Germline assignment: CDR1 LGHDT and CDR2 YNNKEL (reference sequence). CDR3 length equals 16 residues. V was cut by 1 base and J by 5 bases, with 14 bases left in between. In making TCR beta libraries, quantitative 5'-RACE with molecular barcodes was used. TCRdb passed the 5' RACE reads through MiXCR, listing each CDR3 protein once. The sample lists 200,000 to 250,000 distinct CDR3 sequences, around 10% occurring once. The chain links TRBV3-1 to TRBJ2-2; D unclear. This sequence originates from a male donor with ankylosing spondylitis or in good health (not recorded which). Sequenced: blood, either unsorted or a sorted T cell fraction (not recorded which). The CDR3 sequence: CASSQARLVRTGELFF. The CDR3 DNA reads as TGTGCCAGCAGCCAAGCTCGTCTAGTTCGGACCGGGGAGCTGTTTTTT.